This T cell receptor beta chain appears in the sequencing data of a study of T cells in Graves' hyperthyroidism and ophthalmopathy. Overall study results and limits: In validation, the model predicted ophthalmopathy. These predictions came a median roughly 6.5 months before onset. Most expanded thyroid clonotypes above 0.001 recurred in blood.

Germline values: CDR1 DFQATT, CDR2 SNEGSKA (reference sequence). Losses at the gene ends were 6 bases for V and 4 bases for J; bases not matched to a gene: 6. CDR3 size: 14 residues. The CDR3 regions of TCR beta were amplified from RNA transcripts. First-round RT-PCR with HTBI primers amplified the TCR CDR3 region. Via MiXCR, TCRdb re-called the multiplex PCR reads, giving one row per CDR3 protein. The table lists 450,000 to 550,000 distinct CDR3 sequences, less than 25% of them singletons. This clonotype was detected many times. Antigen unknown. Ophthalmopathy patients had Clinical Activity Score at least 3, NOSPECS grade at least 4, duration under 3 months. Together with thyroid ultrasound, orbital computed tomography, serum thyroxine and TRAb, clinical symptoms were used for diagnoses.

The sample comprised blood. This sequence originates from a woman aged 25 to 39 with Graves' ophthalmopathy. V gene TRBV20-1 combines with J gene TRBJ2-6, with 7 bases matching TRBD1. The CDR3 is CSAPTGAGANVLTF. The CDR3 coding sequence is TGCAGTGCACCTACAGGGGCCGGGGCCAACGTCCTGACTTTC.